The 22 T cell receptor beta chains in this list originate from one sample, sequenced in a study of OX40 agonist ivuxolimab in advanced cancers. Clones were read by immunoSEQ multiplex PCR, and TCRdb kept only the in-frame ones, dropping some. Of about 30,000 clones in the sample, 75% to 95% were seen once. The sample in question was CD4+ or CD8+ T cells sorted from blood, obtained in a trial of the OX40 agonist ivuxolimab. The receptors here all came from an adult with an advanced solid tumor such as melanoma, head and neck, liver or kidney cancer.

The chain combines TRBV11-2 with TRBJ2-4; D may correspond to TRBD1 or TRBD2 (5 bases each). Germline CDR1 SGHAT, CDR2 FQNNGV. V was clipped by 7 bases and J by 9 bases, with 10 bases between them. This CDR3 has 11 amino acids. CDR3 DNA sequence: TGTGCCAGCACCCCTGGGGGCATTCAGTACTTC. As protein: CASTPGGIQYF.

The chain links TRBV11-2 to TRBJ2-1; 9 nucleotides line up with TRBD2. Germline values: CDR1 SGHAT, CDR2 FQNNGV. V was pared by 2 bases and J by 9 bases, with 5 bases of the junction left unmatched. This CDR3 region has 14 residues. The CDR3, as DNA: TGTGCCAGCAGCTTACTCCTAGCGGGGCGTGAGCAGTTCTTC. Its protein product is CASSLLLAGREQFF.

The chain combines TRBV7-2 with TRBJ1-3; D may be TRBD1 (5 bases). The germline V and J ends were trimmed by 1 base and 4 bases, with 14 bases remaining between them. The CDR3 is made up of 16 amino acids. In germline, CDR1 is SGHTA, CDR2 FQGNSA. The CDR3 coding sequence is TGTGCCAGCAGCTTAGTCGGGCAGGGCCCCGGAAACACCATATATTTT. It translates to CASSLVGQGPGNTIYF.

The chain has TRBV4-2 and TRBJ2-1; 10 bases fit TRBD2. The germline gives CDR1 LGHNA, CDR2 YNFKEQ. CDR3 length: 17 amino acids. Trimming at V came to 5 bases and at J to 9 bases, leaving 16 bases not matched to a gene. The CDR3 region is CASSKPRYAAGGPEQFF. CDR3 nucleotide sequence: TGTGCCAGCAGCAAGCCAAGATACGCAGCGGGGGGGCCTGAGCAGTTCTTC.

The chain is built from TRBV15 and TRBJ2-7, with D uncertain. Germline V gives CDR1 LNHNV, CDR2 YYDKDF (reference sequence). This CDR3 region has 14 residues. Trimming removed 0 bases at V and 1 base at J, with 7 bases between. Here the CDR3 reads CATSRDYGSYEQYV. Written as DNA, the CDR3 is TGTGCCACCAGCAGAGATTACGGATCCTACGAGCAGTACGTC.

The chain couples TRBV7-6 to TRBJ2-2; D uncertain. CDR3 length equals 16 residues. V shed 5 bases and J shed 4 bases, with 17 bases lying between them. Germline V gives CDR1 SGHVS, CDR2 FNYEAQ. This CDR3 is CASSPRVDGATGELFF. In nucleotides, the CDR3 is TGTGCCAGCAGCCCCCGTGTAGATGGAGCCACCGGGGAGCTGTTTTTT.

Worth noting for this clone: This sample also contains other DNA sequences that code for the same CDR3. The chain combines TRBV19 with TRBJ1-1; D is unresolved. This CDR3 is 13 amino acids long. V lost 1 base and J 1 base, leaving 4 bases between the germline ends. CDR1 and CDR2 (germline): LNHDA, SQIVND (reference sequence). CDR3 loop: CASSIGRNTEAFF. The CDR3 nucleotides read TGTGCCAGTAGTATAGGTCGGAACACTGAAGCTTTCTTT. The full variable domain, in which reference TRBV19 and TRBJ1-1 provide the parts outside the CDR3, is DGGITQSPKYLFRKEGQNVTLSCEQNLNHDAMYWYRQDPGQGLRLIYYSQIVNDFQKGDIAEGYSVSREKKESFPLTVTSAQKNPTAFYLCASSIGRNTEAFFGQGTRLTVV.

The chain is built from TRBV5-1 and TRBJ2-7; perhaps TRBD1 as D (6 bases). Germline V CDR1 and CDR2: SGHRS, YFSETQ. The CDR3 is 13 amino acids. V was shortened by 2 bases and J by 5 bases, with 11 bases between the two germline ends. CDR3 sequence (DNA): TGCGCCAGCAGCTTCACAGGGTGGGACGAGCAGTACGTC. This encodes CASSFTGWDEQYV.

This sequence joins TRBV7-3 and TRBJ2-2; 14 nucleotides match TRBD2. This CDR3 is built from 19 residues. V shed 4 bases and J 0 bases; nucleotides not matched to a gene: 7. Germline CDR1 SGHTA, CDR2 FQGTGA. The DNA for the CDR3 is TGTGCCAGCAGCTCTCGGACTAGCGGGAGGAACACGAACACCGGGGAGCTGTTTTTT. The encoded protein is CASSSRTSGRNTNTGELFF. Variable domain in full (rest from reference TRBV7-3 and TRBJ2-2): GAGVSQTPSNKVTEKGKYVELRCDPISGHTALYWYRQSLGQGPEFLIYFQGTGAADDSGLPNDRFFAVRPEGSVSTLKIQRTERGDSAVYLCASSSRTSGRNTNTGELFFGEGSRLTVL.

The CDR3 region is CASRSFKTGRAGELFF. The CDR3 DNA is TGTGCCAGCAGATCCTTTAAAACCGGGAGGGCCGGGGAGCTGTTTTTT. This sequence joins TRBV11-2 and TRBJ2-2; 8 bases match TRBD2. Trimming cost V 6 bases and J 6 bases; bases outside gene matches: 12. Germline assignment: CDR1 SGHAT and CDR2 FQNNGV. The CDR3 has 16 amino acids.

J is TRBJ2-7 and V is TRBV9; possible D gene TRBD1, 6 bases. The CDR3 covers 12 residues. V gave up 2 bases and J gave up 6 bases, with 9 bases separating them. Germline V lookup: CDR1 SGDLS, CDR2 YYNGEE. The CDR3 DNA reads as TGTGCCAGCAGCGTTTCAGGGGTCGAGCAGTACTTC. Residues: CASSVSGVEQYF.

The V and J genes are TRBV4-2 and TRBJ1-4, with 9 bases aligning to TRBD1. The length of the CDR3 is 14 residues. With V trimmed by 2 bases and J by 7 bases, 2 bases remained unmatched. Germline CDR1 reads LGHNA; CDR2 reads YNFKEQ. The CDR3 DNA is TGTGCCAGCAGCCAAAGACAGGGGGTTGAAAAACTGTTTTTT. Encoded protein: CASSQRQGVEKLFF.

V usage is TRBV2 and J usage is TRBJ2-3; D is unclear. The CDR3 contains 12 residues. CDR1 and CDR2 from the germline V gene are SNHLY and FYNNEI. V dropped 7 bases and J dropped 1 base, with 6 bases sitting between them. CDR3 DNA: TGTGCCAGCACGGCCGGCACAGATACGCAGTATTTT. Encoded protein: CASTAGTDTQYF.

The chain combines TRBV4-1 with TRBJ1-1; D is undetermined. Germline V gene data show CDR1 as MGHRA and CDR2 as YSYEKL. The germline V and J ends were trimmed by 6 bases and 3 bases, with 11 bases remaining between them. This CDR3 comprises 13 residues. In DNA form, the CDR3 reads TGCGCCAGCAGTCAAACCACGGACACTGAAGCTTTCTTT. It specifies CASSQTTDTEAFF.

This chain links TRBV27 with TRBJ2-1, with 9 bases identical to TRBD1. J gave up 10 bases and V 4 bases, and 11 bases lay outside the gene matches. This CDR3 spans 15 amino acids. Germline V gene sequence: CDR1 MNHEY, CDR2 SMNVEV (reference sequence). CDR3 residues: CASSWVGTGRREQFF. The DNA of the CDR3 is TGTGCCAGCAGTTGGGTCGGGACAGGGAGGCGGGAGCAGTTCTTC.

V gene TRBV15 combines with J gene TRBJ2-5; TRBD1 agrees at 9 bases. Germline loops: CDR1 LNHNV, CDR2 YYDKDF (reference sequence). The CDR3 runs 15 residues. Unmatched junction bases numbered 7, after V lost 3 bases and J lost 5 bases. CDR3 in amino acids: CATSRITGGQETQYF. The CDR3 DNA sequence: TGTGCCACCAGCAGGATAACAGGGGGCCAGGAGACCCAGTACTTC. Full variable domain (remainder filled in from reference TRBV15 and TRBJ2-5): DAMVIQNPRYQVTQFGKPVTLSCSQTLNHNVMYWYQQKSSQAPKLLFHYYDKDFNNEADTPDNFQSRRPNTSFCFLDIRSPGLGDTAMYLCATSRITGGQETQYFGPGTRLLVL.

The chain links TRBV7-9 to TRBJ2-7, with D tentatively TRBD2 (6 bases). The germline V and J ends were trimmed by 5 bases and 6 bases, with 20 bases remaining between them. The CDR3 totals 15 residues. CDR1 and CDR2 from the germline V gene are SEHNR and FQNEAQ (reference sequence). The CDR3 is CASSPGTSLWVEQYF. CDR3 DNA sequence: TGTGCCAGCAGCCCCGGGACTTCTCTGTGGGTCGAGCAGTACTTC. Using reference TRBV7-9 and TRBJ2-7 for the parts outside the CDR3, the full variable domain is DTGVSQNPRHKITKRGQNVTFRCDPISEHNRLYWYRQTLGQGPEFLTYFQNEAQLEKSRLLSDRFSAERPKGSFSTLEIQRTEQGDSAMYLCASSPGTSLWVEQYFGPGTRLTVT.

The V gene is TRBV5-6, the J gene TRBJ2-7; no definite D call. Germline CDR1 and CDR2: SGHDT and YYEEEE. CDR3 size: 13 residues. The germline V and J ends were trimmed by 3 bases and 3 bases, with 10 bases remaining between them. CDR3 region: CASSWAAVYEQYF. DNA for the CDR3: TGTGCCAGCAGCTGGGCGGCGGTCTACGAGCAGTACTTC. The variable domain in full, with the rest retrieved from reference TRBV5-6 and TRBJ2-7, is DAGVTQSPTHLIKTRGQQVTLRCSPKSGHDTVSWYQQALGQGPQFIFQYYEEEERQRGNFPDRFSGHQFPNYSSELNVNALLLGDSALYLCASSWAAVYEQYFGPGTRLTVT.

The chain is built from TRBV27 and TRBJ2-3; 10 bases fit TRBD2. Looked up from germline, CDR1 is MNHEY and CDR2 is SMNVEV (reference sequence). V dropped 8 bases and J dropped 8; count of bases not matched to a gene: 13. This CDR3 is built from 15 residues. This CDR3 is CASDERGGPSPTQYF. CDR3 DNA sequence: TGTGCCAGCGACGAGCGGGGGGGTCCATCACCTACGCAGTATTTT.

This chain joins TRBV5-1 and TRBJ2-3; TRBD2 matches at 9 bases. CDR1 and CDR2 (germline): SGHRS, YFSETQ. V was pared by 1 base and J by 4 bases, with 4 bases of the junction left unmatched. There are 15 residues in the CDR3. The CDR3 DNA is TGCGCCAGCAGCTTGTTTAGCGGGGGTGCAGATACGCAGTATTTT. Translated: CASSLFSGGADTQYF.

The chain carries TRBV6-5 and TRBJ2-7; TRBD1 or TRBD2 may be the D gene (5 bases each). Germline values: CDR1 MNHEY, CDR2 SVGAGI. Trimming stripped 5 bases from V and 3 bases from J, with 14 bases between. The CDR3 is made up of 14 amino acids. The CDR3 coding sequence is TGTGCCAGCAGTCGGGACCGGAATCTCTACGAGCAGTACGTC. It encodes CASSRDRNLYEQYV.

This chain joins TRBV7-9 and TRBJ2-7; 7 bases fit TRBD1. The CDR3 runs 15 residues. The V gene end was trimmed by 7 bases and the J gene end by 4 bases; junction bases not matched to a gene: 13. Germline V gene data show CDR1 as SEHNR and CDR2 as FQNEAQ (reference sequence). The chain's CDR3 is CASTLLGTELYEQYF. In nucleotides, the CDR3 is TGTGCCAGCACTTTACTCGGGACAGAACTTTACGAGCAGTACTTC.